This passage covers 17 T cell receptor beta chains from one sample sequenced in a study of control samples from healthy donors and cancer patients. Sequencing used immunoSEQ multiplex PCR; TCRdb keeps in-frame clones, though not all of them. Of 100,000 to 150,000 clones listed, approximately 90% are singletons. The sequenced sample consisted of blood. All receptors derive from a man aged 50-60 years in good health.

V is TRBV10-3 and J is TRBJ2-3, with 8 bases aligning to TRBD2. This CDR3 comprises 15 residues. With V trimmed by 2 bases and J by 2 bases, 3 bases remained unmatched. The V gene's germline CDR1 is ENHRY and CDR2 SYGVKD. The CDR3 sequence: CAISERGGHTDTQYF. The CDR3 nucleotides are TGTGCCATCAGTGAGCGCGGGGGGCACACAGATACGCAGTATTTT.

The chain joins TRBV19 to TRBJ1-2; unclear D gene. This CDR3 comprises 18 residues. Per germline, CDR1 LNHDA and CDR2 SQIVND (reference sequence). Between the trimmed V and J ends, which lost 3 bases and 4 bases, there was a span of 24 bases. The CDR3 bases are TGTGCCAGTAGTATTGGGCAGGTCGGACGGTCTTCTAGCTATGGCTACACCTTC. Translating gives CASSIGQVGRSSSYGYTF.

Details on this clone: This specimen includes other DNA sequences encoding the same CDR3. The CDR3: CASSSGTYEQYF. The CDR3 DNA is TGTGCCAGCAGTAGTGGAACCTACGAGCAGTACTTC. J is TRBJ2-7 and V is TRBV12-3 or TRBV12-4, with D unresolved. V gave up 5 bases and J gave up 2 bases, with 7 bases separating them. The CDR3 is 12 residues long.

This rearrangement joins TRBV27 to TRBJ1-6; D not certain. CDR1 and CDR2 (germline): MNHEY, SMNVEV (reference sequence). The CDR3 is 14 residues long. V lost 3 bases and J lost 6, with 9 bases in between. CDR3 bases: TGTGCCAGCAGTTTTCGACGGAGTAATTCACCCCTCCACTTT. Its translation: CASSFRRSNSPLHF.

A single count supports this clone. This sequence joins TRBV6-5 and TRBJ1-5; D is ambiguous. The CDR3 runs to 14 residues. Trimming took off 7 bases at V and 11 bases at J, with 21 bases between the two ends. Germline V gives CDR1 MNHEY, CDR2 SVGAGI. The DNA for the CDR3 is TGTGCCAGCAAGGACCCCCCTGGCAGTGGAGCCCAGCATTTT. Protein product: CASKDPPGSGAQHF.

The V and J genes are TRBV9 and TRBJ2-3; possible D gene TRBD1, 6 bases. The CDR3 loop spans 16 amino acids. Germline CDR1 SGDLS, CDR2 YYNGEE. V lost 4 bases and J lost 2, with 17 bases in between. CDR3 DNA: TGTGCCAGCAGCTTACAGGGCGAGGTTTACACAGATACGCAGTATTTT. Protein product: CASSLQGEVYTDTQYF. The full variable domain, in which reference TRBV9 and TRBJ2-3 provide the parts outside the CDR3, is DSGVTQTPKHLITATGQRVTLRCSPRSGDLSVYWYQQSLDQGLQFLIQYYNGEERAKGNILERFSAQQFPDLHSELNLSSLELGDSALYFCASSLQGEVYTDTQYFGPGTRLTVL.

The gene calls are TRBV11-2 and TRBJ2-1; 7 bases fit TRBD1. Germline trimming cut 5 bases from V and 3 bases from J; bases unmatched to any gene: 7. From germline, CDR1 is SGHAT and CDR2 FQNNGV. The CDR3 spans 15 residues. CDR3 protein: CASSESTGFYNEQFF. CDR3 nucleotide sequence: TGTGCCAGCAGCGAATCGACAGGGTTCTACAATGAGCAGTTCTTC.

The rearrangement links TRBV2 to TRBJ2-1, with 8 positions matching TRBD2. CDR3 length equals 16 residues. Germline CDR1 reads SNHLY; CDR2 reads FYNNEI. Trimming cost V 8 bases and J 5 bases; bases outside gene matches: 14. CDR3 region: CASLQTGASGHNEQFF. The CDR3 bases are TGTGCCAGCCTCCAGACGGGGGCTAGCGGGCACAATGAGCAGTTCTTC.

The sample holds a few counts of this clone. The chain has TRBV14 and TRBJ2-5; 8 bases align to TRBD1. V shed 2 bases, J shed 5 bases, and the junction held 7 bases outside the gene matches. Germline CDR1 is SGHDN and CDR2 is FVKESK. The CDR3 spans 15 residues. Written as DNA, the CDR3 is TGTGCCAGCAGCCAAAACGCAGGGGGCCGGGAGACCCAGTACTTC. This sequence encodes CASSQNAGGRETQYF.

The rearrangement uses TRBV7-2 and TRBJ2-5, with 10 nucleotides matching TRBD2. Germline CDR1 reads SGHTA; CDR2 reads FQGNSA. The CDR3 is 14 amino acids. V dropped 5 bases and J dropped 2; count of bases not matched to a gene: 2. The CDR3 is CASSRTSGQETQYF. The CDR3, as DNA: TGTGCCAGCAGCCGGACTAGCGGTCAAGAGACCCAGTACTTC.

The chain couples TRBV27 to TRBJ2-1, with D possibly called TRBD1 or TRBD2 (6 bases each). With 3 bases removed from V and 3 bases from J, the gap between germline ends came to 9 bases. The CDR3 length is 14 residues. Per germline, CDR1 MNHEY and CDR2 SMNVEV (reference sequence). CDR3 nucleotide sequence: TGTGCCAGCAGTTTGGAGGGGGGCTACAATGAGCAGTTCTTC. This encodes CASSLEGGYNEQFF.

The chain employs TRBV15 and TRBJ2-2, with TRBD1 identical over 8 bases. The germline V gene has CDR1 LNHNV and CDR2 YYDKDF (reference sequence). There are 14 residues in the CDR3. V trimming: 8 bases; J trimming: 6 bases; junction bases outside the gene matches: 8. CDR3 nucleotide sequence: TGTGCCACCGGCGGACAGGGTGGGGCCGGGGAGCTGTTTTTT. Residues: CATGGQGGAGELFF.

The rearrangement links TRBV6-5 to TRBJ1-1, with a possible D match to TRBD1 (6 bases). Germline CDR1 reads MNHEY; CDR2 reads SVGAGI. There are 14 residues in the CDR3. The ends were cut back, 6 bases at V and 4 bases at J, with 15 bases in the middle. CDR3 nucleotide sequence: TGTGCCAGCAGGGAGGGGGGGGGTTTCACTGAAGCTTTCTTT. It encodes CASREGGGFTEAFF.

This chain uses TRBV7-2 with TRBJ1-5; D may be TRBD1 (5 bases). This CDR3 is built from 14 residues. Between the trimmed V and J ends, which lost 1 base and 4 bases, there was a span of 8 bases. CDR1 SGHTA and CDR2 FQGNSA come from the germline V gene. The CDR3, as DNA: TGTGCCAGCAGCTTAGACAGGCAAAATCAGCCCCAGCATTTT. Its translation: CASSLDRQNQPQHF. The full variable domain, with the rest looked up from reference TRBV7-2 and TRBJ1-5, is GAGVSQSPSNKVTEKGKDVELRCDPISGHTALYWYRQSLGQGLEFLIYFQGNSAPDKSGLPSDRFSAERTGGSVSTLTIQRTQQEDSAVYLCASSLDRQNQPQHFGDGTRLSIL.

The chain carries TRBV27 and TRBJ1-2, with D tentatively TRBD1 (5 bases). Germline CDR1 MNHEY, CDR2 SMNVEV (reference sequence). Trimming took off 0 bases at V and 5 bases at J, with 19 bases between the two ends. This CDR3 has 17 amino acids. CDR3 sequence reads: CASSLSGGRTLGYGYTF. CDR3 DNA: TGTGCCAGCAGTTTATCGGGGGGACGGACTCTTGGGTATGGCTACACCTTC.

J is TRBJ1-2 and V is TRBV19, with no clear D. CDR1 is LNHDA and CDR2 is SQIVND in the germline V gene (reference sequence). The CDR3 contains 11 residues. V was pared by 10 bases and J by 2 bases, with 8 bases between. DNA for the CDR3: TGTGCCACCCTTCAGAACTATGGCTACACCTTC. Translating gives CATLQNYGYTF.

The V call is TRBV7-6, the J call TRBJ2-7; D is possibly TRBD1 (5 bases). The V end was cut by 8 bases, the J end by 0 bases, with 17 bases between. This CDR3 has 15 amino acids. Germline CDR1 reads SGHVS; CDR2 reads FNYEAQ. The CDR3 DNA follows: TGTGCCAGCGCAGCTTCCCAGGGTCACTCCTACGAGCAGTACTTC. This encodes CASAASQGHSYEQYF.